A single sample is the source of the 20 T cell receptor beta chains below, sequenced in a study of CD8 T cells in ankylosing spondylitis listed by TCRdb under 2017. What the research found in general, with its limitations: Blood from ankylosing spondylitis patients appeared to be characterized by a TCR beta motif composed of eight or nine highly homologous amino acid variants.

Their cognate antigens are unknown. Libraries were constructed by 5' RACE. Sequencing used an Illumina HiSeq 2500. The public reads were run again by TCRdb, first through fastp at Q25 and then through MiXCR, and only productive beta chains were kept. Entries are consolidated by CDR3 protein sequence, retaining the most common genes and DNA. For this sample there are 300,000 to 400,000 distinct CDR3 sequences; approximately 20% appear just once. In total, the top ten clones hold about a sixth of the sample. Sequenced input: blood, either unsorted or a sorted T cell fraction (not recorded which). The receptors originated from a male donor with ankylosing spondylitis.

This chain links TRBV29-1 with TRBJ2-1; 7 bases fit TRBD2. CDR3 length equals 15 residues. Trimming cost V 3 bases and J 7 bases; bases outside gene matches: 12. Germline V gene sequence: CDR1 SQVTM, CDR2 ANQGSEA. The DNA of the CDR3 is TGCAGCGTTGACTCTCGGAGACTAGCAGATAATGAGCAGTTCTTC. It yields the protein CSVDSRRLADNEQFF.

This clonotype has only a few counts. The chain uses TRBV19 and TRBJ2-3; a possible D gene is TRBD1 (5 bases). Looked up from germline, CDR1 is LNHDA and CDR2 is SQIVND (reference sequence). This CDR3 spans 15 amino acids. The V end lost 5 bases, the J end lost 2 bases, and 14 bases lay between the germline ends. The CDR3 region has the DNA TGTGCCAGTAGTCCCCAGACAGACTCCACAGATACGCAGTATTTT. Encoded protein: CASSPQTDSTDTQYF.

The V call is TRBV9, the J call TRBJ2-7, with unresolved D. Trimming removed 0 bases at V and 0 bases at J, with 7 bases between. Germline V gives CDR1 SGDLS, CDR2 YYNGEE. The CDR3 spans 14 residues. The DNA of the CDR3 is TGTGCCAGCAGCGTAGGTAGCCGCTCCTACGAGCAGTACTTC. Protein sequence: CASSVGSRSYEQYF.

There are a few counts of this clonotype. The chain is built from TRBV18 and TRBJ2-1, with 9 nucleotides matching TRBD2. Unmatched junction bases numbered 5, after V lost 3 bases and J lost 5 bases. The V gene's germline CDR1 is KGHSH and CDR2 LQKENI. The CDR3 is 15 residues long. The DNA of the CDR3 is TGTGCCAGCTCACCCCGGCGGGAGGGCGACAATGAGCAGTTCTTC. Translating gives CASSPRREGDNEQFF.

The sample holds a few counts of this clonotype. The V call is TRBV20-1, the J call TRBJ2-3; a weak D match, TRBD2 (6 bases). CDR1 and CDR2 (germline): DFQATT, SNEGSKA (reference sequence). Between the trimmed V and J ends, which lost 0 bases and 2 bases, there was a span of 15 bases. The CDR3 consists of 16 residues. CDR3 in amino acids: CSARDRGSGFTDTQYF. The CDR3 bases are TGCAGTGCTAGAGATCGAGGTAGCGGTTTCACAGATACGCAGTATTTT.

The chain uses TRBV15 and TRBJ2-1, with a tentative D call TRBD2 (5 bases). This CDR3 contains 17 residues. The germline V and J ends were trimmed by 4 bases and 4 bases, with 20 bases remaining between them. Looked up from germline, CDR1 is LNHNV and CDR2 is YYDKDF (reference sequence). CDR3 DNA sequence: TGTGCCACCAGCACTGGGATGGAGCGGCCGCAATACAATGAGCAGTTCTTC. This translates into CATSTGMERPQYNEQFF.

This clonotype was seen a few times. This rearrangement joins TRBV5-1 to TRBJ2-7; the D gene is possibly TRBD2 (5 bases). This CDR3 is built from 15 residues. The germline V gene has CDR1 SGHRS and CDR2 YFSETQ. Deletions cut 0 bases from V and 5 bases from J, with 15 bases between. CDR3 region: CASSLAGLSVDEQYF. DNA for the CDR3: TGCGCCAGCAGCTTGGCAGGACTGTCGGTAGACGAGCAGTACTTC.

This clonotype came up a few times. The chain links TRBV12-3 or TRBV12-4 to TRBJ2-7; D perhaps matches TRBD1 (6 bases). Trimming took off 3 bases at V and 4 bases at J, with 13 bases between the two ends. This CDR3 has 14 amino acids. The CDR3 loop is CASSFRDTSYEQYF. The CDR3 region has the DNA TGTGCCAGCAGTTTCCGGGACACCTCATACGAGCAGTACTTC.

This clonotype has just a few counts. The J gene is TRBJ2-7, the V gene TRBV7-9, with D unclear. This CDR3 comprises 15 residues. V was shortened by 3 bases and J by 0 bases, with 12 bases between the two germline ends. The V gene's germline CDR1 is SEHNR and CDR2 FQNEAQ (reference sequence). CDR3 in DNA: TGTGCCAGCAGCTTGACGGGTGTGAGCTCCTACGAGCAGTACTTC. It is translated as CASSLTGVSSYEQYF.

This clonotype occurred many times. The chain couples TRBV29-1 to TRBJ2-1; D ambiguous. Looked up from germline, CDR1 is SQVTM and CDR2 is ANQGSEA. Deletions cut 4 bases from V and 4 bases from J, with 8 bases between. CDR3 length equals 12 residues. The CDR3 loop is CSVGGRYNEQFF. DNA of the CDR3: TGCAGCGTTGGTGGCAGATACAATGAGCAGTTCTTC.

Here the CDR3 reads CASSNGLVDETQYF. The CDR3 nucleotides read TGTGCCAGCAGCAACGGACTAGTGGATGAGACCCAGTACTTC. The rearrangement links TRBV11-1 to TRBJ2-5; TRBD2 aligns across 7 bases. Germline trimming cut 5 bases from V and 5 bases from J; bases unmatched to any gene: 8. The CDR3 has 14 residues. CDR1 and CDR2 (germline): SGHAT, FQDESV (reference sequence). The variable domain in full, completed from reference TRBV11-1 and TRBJ2-5, reads EAEVAQSPRYKITEKSQAVAFWCDPISGHATLYWYRQILGQGPELLVQFQDESVVDDSQLPKDRFSAERLKGVDSTLKIQPAELGDSAMYLCASSNGLVDETQYFGPGTRLLVL.

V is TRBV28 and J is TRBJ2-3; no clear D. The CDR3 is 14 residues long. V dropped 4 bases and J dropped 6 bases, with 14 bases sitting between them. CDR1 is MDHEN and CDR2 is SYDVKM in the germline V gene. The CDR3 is CASSSPSMTDTQYF. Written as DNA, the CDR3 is TGTGCCAGCAGTTCCCCGTCTATGACTGATACGCAGTATTTT. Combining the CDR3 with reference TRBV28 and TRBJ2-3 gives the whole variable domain DVKVTQSSRYLVKRTGEKVFLECVQDMDHENMFWYRQDPGLGLRLIYFSYDVKMKEKGDIPEGYSVSREKKERFSLILESASTNQTSMYLCASSSPSMTDTQYFGPGTRLTVL.

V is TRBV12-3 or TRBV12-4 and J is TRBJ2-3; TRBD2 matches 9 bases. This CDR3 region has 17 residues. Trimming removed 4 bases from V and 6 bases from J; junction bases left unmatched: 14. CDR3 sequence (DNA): TGTGCCAGCAGTTCCTCTAGCGGGGTAACCCCAAGGGATACGCAGTATTTT. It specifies CASSSSSGVTPRDTQYF.

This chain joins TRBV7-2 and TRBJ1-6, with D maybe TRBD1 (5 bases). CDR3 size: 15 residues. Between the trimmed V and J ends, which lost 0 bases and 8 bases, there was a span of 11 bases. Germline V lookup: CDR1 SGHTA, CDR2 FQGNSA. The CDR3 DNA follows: TGTGCCAGCAGCTTAGCGGGGGGTTCGGATTCACCCCTCCACTTT. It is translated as CASSLAGGSDSPLHF.

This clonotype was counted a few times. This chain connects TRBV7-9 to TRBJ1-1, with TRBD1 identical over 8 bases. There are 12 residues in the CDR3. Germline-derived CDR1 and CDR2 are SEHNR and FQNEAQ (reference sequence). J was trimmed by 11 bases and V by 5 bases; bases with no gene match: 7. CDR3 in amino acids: CASSLAQGAAFF. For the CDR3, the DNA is TGTGCCAGCAGCCTCGCGCAGGGGGCGGCTTTCTTT. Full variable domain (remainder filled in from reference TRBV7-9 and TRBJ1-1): DTGVSQNPRHKITKRGQNVTFRCDPISEHNRLYWYRQTLGQGPEFLTYFQNEAQLEKSRLLSDRFSAERPKGSFSTLEIQRTEQGDSAMYLCASSLAQGAAFFGQGTRLTVV.

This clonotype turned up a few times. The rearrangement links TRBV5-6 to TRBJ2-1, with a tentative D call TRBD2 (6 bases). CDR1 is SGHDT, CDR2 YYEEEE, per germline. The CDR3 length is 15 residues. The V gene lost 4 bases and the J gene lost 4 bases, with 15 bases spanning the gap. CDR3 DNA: TGTGCCAGCAGCCCCACACTAGCTAGATACAATGAGCAGTTCTTC. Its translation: CASSPTLARYNEQFF.

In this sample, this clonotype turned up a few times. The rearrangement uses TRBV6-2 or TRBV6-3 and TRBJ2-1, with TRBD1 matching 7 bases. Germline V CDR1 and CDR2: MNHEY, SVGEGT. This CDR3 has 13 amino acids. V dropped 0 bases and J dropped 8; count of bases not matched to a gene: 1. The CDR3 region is CASSYSRGHEQFF. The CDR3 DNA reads TGTGCCAGCAGTTACTCGAGGGGGCATGAGCAGTTCTTC.

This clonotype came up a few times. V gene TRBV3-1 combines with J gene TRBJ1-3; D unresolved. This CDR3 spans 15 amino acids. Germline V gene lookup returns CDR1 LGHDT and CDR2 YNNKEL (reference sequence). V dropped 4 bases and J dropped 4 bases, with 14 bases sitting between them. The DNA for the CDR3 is TGTGCCAGCAGCCCGGGGAGGGCTCGCGGAAACACCATATATTTT. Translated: CASSPGRARGNTIYF.

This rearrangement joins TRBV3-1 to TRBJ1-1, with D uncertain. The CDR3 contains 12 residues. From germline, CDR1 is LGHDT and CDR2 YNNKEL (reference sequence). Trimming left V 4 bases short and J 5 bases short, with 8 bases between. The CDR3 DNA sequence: TGTGCCAGCAGCCTAGTACAGACTGAAGCTTTCTTT. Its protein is CASSLVQTEAFF.

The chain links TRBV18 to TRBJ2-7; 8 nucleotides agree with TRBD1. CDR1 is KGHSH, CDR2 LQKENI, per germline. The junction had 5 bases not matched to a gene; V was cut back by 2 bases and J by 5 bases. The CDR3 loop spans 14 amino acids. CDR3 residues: CASSPLQGVDEQYF. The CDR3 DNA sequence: TGTGCCAGCTCACCATTACAGGGGGTCGACGAGCAGTACTTC.